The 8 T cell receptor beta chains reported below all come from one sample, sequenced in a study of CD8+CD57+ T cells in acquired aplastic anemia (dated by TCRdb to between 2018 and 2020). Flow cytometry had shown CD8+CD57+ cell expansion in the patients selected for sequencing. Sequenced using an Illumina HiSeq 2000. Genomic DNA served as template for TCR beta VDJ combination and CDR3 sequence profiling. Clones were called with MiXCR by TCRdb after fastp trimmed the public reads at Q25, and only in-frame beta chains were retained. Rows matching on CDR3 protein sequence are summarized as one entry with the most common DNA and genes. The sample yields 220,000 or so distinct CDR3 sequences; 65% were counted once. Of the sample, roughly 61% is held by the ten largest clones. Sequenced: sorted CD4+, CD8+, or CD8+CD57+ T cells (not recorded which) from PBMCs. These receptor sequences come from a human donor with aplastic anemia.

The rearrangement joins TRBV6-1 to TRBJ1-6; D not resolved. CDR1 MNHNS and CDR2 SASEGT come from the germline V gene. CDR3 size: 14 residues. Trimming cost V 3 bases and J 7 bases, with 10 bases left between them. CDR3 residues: CASSEEALNSPLHF. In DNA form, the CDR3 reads TGTGCCAGCAGTGAGGAGGCGTTGAATTCACCCCTCCACTTT.

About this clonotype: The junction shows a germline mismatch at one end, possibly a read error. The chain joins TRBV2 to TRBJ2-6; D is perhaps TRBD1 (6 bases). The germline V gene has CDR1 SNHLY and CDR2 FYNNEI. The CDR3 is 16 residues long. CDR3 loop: CASSERGRAGSNVLTF. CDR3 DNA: TGTGCCAGCAGTGAAAGGGGGAGAGCTGGGTCCAACGTCCTGACTTTC. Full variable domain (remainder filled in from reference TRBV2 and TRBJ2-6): EPEVTQTPSHQVTQMGQEVILRCVPISNHLYFYWYRQILGQKVEFLVSFYNNEISEKSEIFDDQFSVERPDGSNFTLKIRSTKLEDSAMYFCASSERGRAGSNVLTFGAGSRLTVL.

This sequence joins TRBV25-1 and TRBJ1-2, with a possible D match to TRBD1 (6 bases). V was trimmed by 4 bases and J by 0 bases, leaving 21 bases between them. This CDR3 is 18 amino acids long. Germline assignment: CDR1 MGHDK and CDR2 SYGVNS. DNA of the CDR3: TGTGCCAGCAGTGGCTTACAGGGAGACGGGATCTCTAACTATGGCTACACCTTC. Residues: CASSGLQGDGISNYGYTF.

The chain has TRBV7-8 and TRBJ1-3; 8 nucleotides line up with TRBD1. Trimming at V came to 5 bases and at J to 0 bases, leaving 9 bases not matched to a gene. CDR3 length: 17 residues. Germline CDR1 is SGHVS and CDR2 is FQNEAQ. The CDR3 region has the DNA TGTGCCAGCAGCGGACAGGGACCTCTTAGCTCTGGAAACACCATATATTTT. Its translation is CASSGQGPLSSGNTIYF.

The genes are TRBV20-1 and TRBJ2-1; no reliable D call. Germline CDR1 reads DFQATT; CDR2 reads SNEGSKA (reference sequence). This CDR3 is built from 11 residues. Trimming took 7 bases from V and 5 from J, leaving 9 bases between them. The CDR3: CSGTDNNEQFF. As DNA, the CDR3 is TGCAGTGGGACGGATAACAATGAGCAGTTCTTC.

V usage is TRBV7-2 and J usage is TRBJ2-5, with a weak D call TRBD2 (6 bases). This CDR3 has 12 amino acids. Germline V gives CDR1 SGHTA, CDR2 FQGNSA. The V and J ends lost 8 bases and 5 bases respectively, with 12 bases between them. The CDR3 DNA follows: TGTGCCAGCCGGGGGATGGGGGAGACCCAGTACTTC. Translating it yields CASRGMGETQYF.

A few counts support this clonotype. For the CDR3, the DNA is TGTGCCACCAGTGATTTGCTATTCGGAGGGACCGGGGAGCTGTTTTTT. Its translation is CATSDLLFGGTGELFF. This chain joins TRBV24-1 and TRBJ2-2; possible D gene TRBD2, 6 bases. The germline CDR1 and CDR2 sequences are KGHDR and SFDVKD. The germline V and J ends were trimmed by 0 bases and 5 bases, with 12 bases remaining between them. This CDR3 is built from 16 residues.

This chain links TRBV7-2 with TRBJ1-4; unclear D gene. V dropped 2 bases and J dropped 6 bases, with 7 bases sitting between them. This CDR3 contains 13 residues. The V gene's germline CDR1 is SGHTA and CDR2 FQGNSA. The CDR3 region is CASSLRTDEKLFF. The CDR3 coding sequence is TGTGCCAGCAGCTTAAGGACGGATGAAAAACTGTTTTTT.